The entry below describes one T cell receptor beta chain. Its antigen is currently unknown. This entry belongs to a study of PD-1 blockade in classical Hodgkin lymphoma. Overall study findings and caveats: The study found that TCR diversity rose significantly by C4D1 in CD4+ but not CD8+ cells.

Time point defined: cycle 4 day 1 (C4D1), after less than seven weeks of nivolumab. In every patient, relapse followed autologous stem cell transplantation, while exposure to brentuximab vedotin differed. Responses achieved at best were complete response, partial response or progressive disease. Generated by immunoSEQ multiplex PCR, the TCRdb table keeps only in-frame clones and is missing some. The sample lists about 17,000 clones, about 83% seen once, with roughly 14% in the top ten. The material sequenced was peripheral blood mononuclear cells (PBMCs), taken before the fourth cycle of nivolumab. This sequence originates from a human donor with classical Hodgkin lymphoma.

The CDR3 region has the DNA TGTGCCAGCAGCCAAGATCGTAGCGGGGTGCAGTATTTT. This gives the protein CASSQDRSGVQYF. The chain recombines TRBV14 with TRBJ2-3; TRBD2 matches at 8 bases. Looked up from germline, CDR1 is SGHDN and CDR2 is FVKESK. The CDR3 is 13 amino acids. The trim removed 0 bases at V and 11 bases at J, leaving 4 bases unmatched.